Below are 2 T cell receptor beta chains sequenced from a single sample in a study of OX40 agonist ivuxolimab in advanced cancers. Clones were sequenced by immunoSEQ multiplex PCR, and TCRdb holds only the in-frame ones, with some missing. The data hold around 20,000 clones, with roughly 70% observed a single time. The starting material was CD4+ or CD8+ T cells sorted from blood, obtained in a trial of the OX40 agonist ivuxolimab. The origin of the receptors is an adult with an advanced solid tumor such as melanoma, head and neck, liver or kidney cancer.

V and J are TRBV29-1 and TRBJ2-5; tentatively, D is TRBD1 or TRBD2 (5 bases each). The V end was cut by 2 bases, the J end by 1 base, with 26 bases between. CDR3 length: 19 residues. The germline gives CDR1 SQVTM, CDR2 ANQGSEA. DNA for the CDR3: TGCAGCGTTGAAACTGGGACGGATACCTTACCCGCTTCCCAAGAGACCCAGTACTTC. The encoded protein is CSVETGTDTLPASQETQYF.

Worth noting for this clone: A much larger clone lies one base from this, so it may be a read error. The chain employs TRBV4-2 and TRBJ2-3; D gene uncertain. Per the germline V gene, CDR1 is LGHNA and CDR2 is YNFKEQ. CDR3 length: 13 amino acids. V lost 0 bases and J lost 5, with 6 bases in between. CDR3 sequence reads: CASSQDEKDTQYF. CDR3 nucleotide sequence: TGTGCCAGCAGCCAAGATGAAAAAGATACGCAGTATTTT.